The clone carrying this T cell receptor beta chain ranks as medium-sized. Time point defined: sample taken at primary tumor resection. The donor population consisted of some 67 patients with untreated, early-stage non-small cell lung cancer. Whole RNA from tumor, nontumor lung or frozen PBMC was sequenced unsorted. Via MiXCR, TCRdb re-called the 5' RACE reads, giving one row per CDR3 protein. The sample comprises some 2,000 distinct CDR3 sequences, around 7.8% of which are singletons, and 10% to 13% rests with the top ten. The CDR3 is 13 residues long. Trimming left V 3 bases short and J 2 bases short, with 9 bases between. The germline gives CDR1 SGHRS, CDR2 YFSETQ. This entry belongs to a study of spatial heterogeneity in lung cancer. On the study more broadly: The study observed each unique TCR and UMI combination more than ten times on average in raw reads.

The chain combines TRBV5-1 with TRBJ2-7; TRBD1 is a possible D gene (6 bases). The clonotype originates from a female donor with early-stage non-small cell lung cancer. The input for sequencing was normal lung tissue next to the tumor, taken at surgery. CDR3 sequence: CASSWDKAYEQYF. The CDR3, as DNA: TGCGCCAGCAGCTGGGACAAAGCCTACGAGCAGTACTTC.